This T cell receptor beta chain came from a study of blood T cell repertoires in COVID-19. Across the whole study: The origin of the acute and convalescent COVID-19 samples was the United States, Italy and Spain. T cells, B-cell-depleted T cells, or PBMCs supplied cDNA or gDNA.

Only in-frame clones appear in the TCRdb table, and some are missing; sequencing was by immunoSEQ multiplex PCR. Found here are roughly 110,000 clones, 85% of them singletons; the top ten hold 10% to 15%. Trimming cost V 6 bases and J 0 bases, with 12 bases left between them. CDR1 is MNHEY, CDR2 SVGAGI, per germline. The CDR3 spans 15 residues. V gene TRBV6-5 combines with J gene TRBJ2-1; tentatively, D is TRBD1 (6 bases). The sample taken for sequencing was peripheral blood. This TCR came from a human donor in a cohort sampled during active COVID-19. The CDR3 is CASRVTGSSYNEQFF. In DNA form, the CDR3 reads TGTGCCAGCAGGGTGACAGGCAGCTCCTACAATGAGCAGTTCTTC.